This TCR beta chain originates from a study of OX40 agonist ivuxolimab in advanced cancers. The table came from immunoSEQ multiplex PCR; TCRdb's copy has only in-frame clones and leaves some out. Of 65,000 to 70,000 clones detected, 80% to 90% appear once; the ten largest clones hold roughly 6.5%. CDR1 and CDR2 from the germline V gene are MGHRA and YSYEKL. V shed 3 bases and J shed 5 bases, with 8 bases lying between them. The CDR3 has 13 residues. V and J are TRBV4-1 and TRBJ1-5; no firm D call. This TCR was recovered from an adult with an advanced solid tumor such as melanoma, head and neck, liver or kidney cancer. Sequenced here: CD4+ or CD8+ T cells sorted from blood, sampled in a trial of the OX40 agonist ivuxolimab. The CDR3 here is CASSQARDQPQHF. CDR3 DNA: TGCGCCAGCAGCCAGGCCCGCGATCAGCCCCAGCATTTT.